This passage covers 3 T cell receptor beta chains from one sample sequenced in a study of blood T cell repertoires in COVID-19. The assay was immunoSEQ multiplex PCR, and TCRdb's table has in-frame clones only and misses some. Altogether 200,000 or so clones are present, 65% to 90% being singletons, with the ten largest covering 3% to 4.5%. Sequenced material: PBMCs or T cells enriched from blood (not recorded which). Source of these receptors: a middle-aged woman with acute COVID-19.

This chain joins TRBV28 and TRBJ1-2; 8 bases line up with TRBD1. V shed 4 bases and J 1 base; nucleotides not matched to a gene: 11. Germline CDR1 and CDR2: MDHEN and SYDVKM. The CDR3 has 17 amino acids. The CDR3 here is CASSSAGTGDFNYGYTF. The CDR3 region has the DNA TGTGCCAGCAGTTCCGCCGGGACAGGAGATTTTAACTATGGCTACACCTTC.

The rearrangement links TRBV18 to TRBJ1-5; 10 bases match TRBD1. The CDR3 loop spans 16 amino acids. After removal of 3 bases from V and 7 bases from J, the junction contained 9 bases not matched to a gene. Germline CDR1 KGHSH, CDR2 LQKENI. CDR3 region: CASSPTRQGASQPQHF. CDR3 coding DNA: TGTGCCAGCTCACCTACCCGACAGGGGGCTTCCCAGCCCCAGCATTTT.

This clone was detected a few times. This chain uses TRBV12-3 or TRBV12-4 with TRBJ2-1; D remains ambiguous. Trimming removed 4 bases from V and 9 bases from J, with 7 bases in between. CDR3 length: 11 residues. CDR3 residues: CASSSRAEQFF. Here the CDR3 DNA reads TGTGCCAGCAGTTCCCGAGCTGAGCAGTTCTTC.